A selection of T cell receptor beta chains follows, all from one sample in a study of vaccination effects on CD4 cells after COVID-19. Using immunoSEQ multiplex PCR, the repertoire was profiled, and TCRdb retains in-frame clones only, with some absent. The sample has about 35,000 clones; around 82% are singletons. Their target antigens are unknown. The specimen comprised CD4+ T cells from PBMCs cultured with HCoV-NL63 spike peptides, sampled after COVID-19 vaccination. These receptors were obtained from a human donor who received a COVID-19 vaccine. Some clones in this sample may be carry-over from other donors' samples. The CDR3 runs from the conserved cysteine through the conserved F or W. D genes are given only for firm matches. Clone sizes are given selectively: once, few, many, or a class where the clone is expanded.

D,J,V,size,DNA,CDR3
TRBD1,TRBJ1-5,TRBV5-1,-,TGCGCCAGCAGCTTGGAAGGACAGGGCAATCAGCCCCAGCATTTT,CASSLEGQGNQPQHF
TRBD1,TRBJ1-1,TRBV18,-,TGTGCCAGCTCACCCCAACTTGACAGGGGGGTAGCTGAAGCTTTCTTT,CASSPQLDRGVAEAFF
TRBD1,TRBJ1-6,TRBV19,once,TGTGCCAGTAGCACAGGAAGGACAGGGGGCTATAATTCACCCCTCCACTTT,CASSTGRTGGYNSPLHF
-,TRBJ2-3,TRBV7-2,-,TGTGCCAGCAGCGAGACTGTACCTCCGCAGTATTTT,CASSETVPPQYF
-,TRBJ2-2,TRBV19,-,TGTGCCAGTAGTATTATCCGCGGGGAGCTGTTTTTT,CASSIIRGELFF
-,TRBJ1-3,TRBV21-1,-,TGTGCCAGCAGCGTAGGAGGTGAAACCGGGGACACCATATATTTT,CASSVGGETGDTIYF
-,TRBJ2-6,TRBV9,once,TGTGCCAGCAGCCCCCGGGGTTCTGGGGCCAACGTCCTGACTTTC,CASSPRGSGANVLTF
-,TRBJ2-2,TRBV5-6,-,TGTGCCAGCAGCTTGGCCGGAGGGGCGGACGGGGAGCTGTTTTTT,CASSLAGGADGELFF
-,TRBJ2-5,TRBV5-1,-,TGCGCCAGCAGCTTGGACGGCGAGTGGGTGGAGACCCAGTACTTC,CASSLDGEWVETQYF
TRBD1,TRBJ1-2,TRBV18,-,TGTGCCAGCTCAGAATCAGGGGGGCCTTCGATTGGCTACACCTTC,CASSESGGPSIGYTF
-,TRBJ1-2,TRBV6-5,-,TGTGCCAGCAGTTACGATAGGAACTATGGCTACACCTTC,CASSYDRNYGYTF
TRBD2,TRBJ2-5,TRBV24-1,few,TGTGCCACCAGTGACTCGGGACTAGCGGGGGGATGGACCCAGTACTTC,CATSDSGLAGGWTQYF
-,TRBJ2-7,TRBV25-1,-,TGTGCCAGCAGTGAATCCTACGAGCAGTACTTC,CASSESYEQYF
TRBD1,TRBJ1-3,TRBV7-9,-,TGTGCCAGCAGTAGGCCGGGACAGGGGGCTGGTGGAAACACCATATATTTT,CASSRPGQGAGGNTIYF
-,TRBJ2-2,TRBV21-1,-,TGTGCCAGCAGCACGGAGACACATACGAACACCGGGGAGCTGTTTTTT,CASSTETHTNTGELFF
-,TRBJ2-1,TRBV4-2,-,TGTGCCAGCAGCCAAGGCAGTTTGCACCCCTACAATGAGCAGTTCTTC,CASSQGSLHPYNEQFF
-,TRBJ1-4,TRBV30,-,TGTGCCTGGAGTGTACAAGGGAGCAGCAGGGGTGGTTTT,CAWSVQGSSRGGF
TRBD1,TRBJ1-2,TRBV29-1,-,TGCAGCGTGGGGGACAGGGGGGCCTTTAGTGGCTACACCTTC,CSVGDRGAFSGYTF
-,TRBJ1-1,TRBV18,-,TGTGCCAGCTCACCGCGGTCAACAGGGAACACTGAAGCTTTCTTT,CASSPRSTGNTEAFF
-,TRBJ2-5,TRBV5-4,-,TGTGCCAGCAGCTTGGCCGGCTACAGCAAAGAGACCCAGTACTTC,CASSLAGYSKETQYF
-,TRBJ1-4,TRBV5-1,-,TGCGCCAGCAGCTACCGGAGGCTAGACCCGGCAACTAATGAAAAACTGTTTTTT,CASSYRRLDPATNEKLFF
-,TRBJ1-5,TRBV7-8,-,TGTGCCAGCAGCCTAGAGGGGATAGCGGCCCTTGTGAGCAATCAGCCCCAGCATTTT,CASSLEGIAALVSNQPQHF
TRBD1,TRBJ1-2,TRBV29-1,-,TGCAGCGTCCTACAGGGGGACTATGGCTACACCTTC,CSVLQGDYGYTF
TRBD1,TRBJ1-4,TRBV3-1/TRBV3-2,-,TGTGCCAGCAGCCAGAAGACAGGGACTAATGAAAAACTGTTTTTT,CASSQKTGTNEKLFF
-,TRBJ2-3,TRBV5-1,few,TGCGCCAGCAGCTTGGGACTCAGCACAGATACGCAGTATTTT,CASSLGLSTDTQYF
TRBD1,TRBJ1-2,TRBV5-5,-,TGTGCCAGCAGGCAAGTGCGCCTTGACCGCGGACAGGTCAGAAACTATGGCTACACCTTC,CASRQVRLDRGQVRNYGYTF
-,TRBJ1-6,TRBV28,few,TGTGCCAGCAGTCAGACAGGCTTCACTCCCCTCCACTTT,CASSQTGFTPLHF
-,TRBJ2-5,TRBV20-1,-,TGCAGTGCTAGTTCTGGCAGGGGGGAAGAGACCCAGTACTTC,CSASSGRGEETQYF
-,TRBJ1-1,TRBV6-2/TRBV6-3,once,TGTGCCAGCAGTCACTCGTCGATGAGAAGAGCTACCTTGAACACTGAAGCTTTCTTT,CASSHSSMRRATLNTEAFF
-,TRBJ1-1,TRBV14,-,TGTGCCAGCAGCCGAGGACACAACACTGAAGCTTTCTTT,CASSRGHNTEAFF
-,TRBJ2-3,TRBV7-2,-,TGTGCCAGCAGCTTAGCGCACCCAGCAGATACGCAGTATTTT,CASSLAHPADTQYF
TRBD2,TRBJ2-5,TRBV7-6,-,TGTGCCAGCAGTGTTGGGACTACCGGTGGGGAGACCCAGTACTTC,CASSVGTTGGETQYF
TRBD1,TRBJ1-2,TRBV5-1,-,TGCGCCAGCAGCTTGGTGGGACAGGGTGCTGGCTACACCTTC,CASSLVGQGAGYTF
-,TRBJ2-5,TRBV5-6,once,TGTGCCAGCAGCTTGAAGGAAGAGACCCAGTACTTC,CASSLKEETQYF
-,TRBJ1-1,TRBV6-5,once,TGTGCCAGCAGGCCAGGGGTGAACACTGAAGCTTTCTTT,CASRPGVNTEAFF
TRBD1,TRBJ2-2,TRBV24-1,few,TGTGCCACCAGTGAGCATGGGACAGGGGGGACCGGGGAGCTGTTTTTT,CATSEHGTGGTGELFF
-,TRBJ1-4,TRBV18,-,TGTGCCAGCTCACCATGGGGGGACGTCGGAAAACTGTTTTTT,CASSPWGDVGKLFF
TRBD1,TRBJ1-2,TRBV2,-,TGTGCCAGCAGTCTTGGGACAGGGAGGTCCTATGGCTACACCTTC,CASSLGTGRSYGYTF
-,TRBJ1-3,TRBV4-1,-,TGCGCCAGCAGCCAGATCTCTCTCTCAAACACCATATATTTT,CASSQISLSNTIYF
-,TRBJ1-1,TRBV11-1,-,TGTGCCAGCAGCCGGGGCCCGACAAGGGCTGAAGCTTTCTTT,CASSRGPTRAEAFF
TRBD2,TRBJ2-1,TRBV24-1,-,TGTGCCACCAGTGGGTGGGGGGGCAATGAGCAGTTCTTC,CATSGWGGNEQFF
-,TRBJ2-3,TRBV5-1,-,TGCGCCAGCAGCTTTAGGGGGGCCCCCGCAGATACGCAGTATTTT,CASSFRGAPADTQYF
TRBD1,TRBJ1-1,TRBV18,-,TGTGCCAGCTCACCATCGACAGGGCTGAACACTGAAGCTTTCTTT,CASSPSTGLNTEAFF
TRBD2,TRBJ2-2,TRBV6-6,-,TGTGCCAGCAGTCGCTCTAGCGGGGGGGCCGGGACCGGGGAGCTGTTTTTT,CASSRSSGGAGTGELFF